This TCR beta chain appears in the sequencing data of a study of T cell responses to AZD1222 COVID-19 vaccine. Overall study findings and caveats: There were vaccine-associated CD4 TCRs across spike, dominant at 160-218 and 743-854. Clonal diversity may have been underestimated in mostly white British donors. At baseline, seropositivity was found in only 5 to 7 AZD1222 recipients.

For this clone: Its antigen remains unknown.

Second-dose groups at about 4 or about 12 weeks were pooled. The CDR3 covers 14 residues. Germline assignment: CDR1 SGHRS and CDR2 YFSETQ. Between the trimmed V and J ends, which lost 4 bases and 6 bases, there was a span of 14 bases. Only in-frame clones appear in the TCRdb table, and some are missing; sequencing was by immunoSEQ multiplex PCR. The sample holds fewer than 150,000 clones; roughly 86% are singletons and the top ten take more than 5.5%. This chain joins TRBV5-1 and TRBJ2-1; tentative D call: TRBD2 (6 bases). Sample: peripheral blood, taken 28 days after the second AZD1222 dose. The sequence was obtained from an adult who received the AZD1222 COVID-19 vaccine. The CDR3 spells CASSPTGTFNEQFF. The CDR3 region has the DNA TGCGCCAGCAGCCCAACCGGGACTTTCAATGAGCAGTTCTTC.